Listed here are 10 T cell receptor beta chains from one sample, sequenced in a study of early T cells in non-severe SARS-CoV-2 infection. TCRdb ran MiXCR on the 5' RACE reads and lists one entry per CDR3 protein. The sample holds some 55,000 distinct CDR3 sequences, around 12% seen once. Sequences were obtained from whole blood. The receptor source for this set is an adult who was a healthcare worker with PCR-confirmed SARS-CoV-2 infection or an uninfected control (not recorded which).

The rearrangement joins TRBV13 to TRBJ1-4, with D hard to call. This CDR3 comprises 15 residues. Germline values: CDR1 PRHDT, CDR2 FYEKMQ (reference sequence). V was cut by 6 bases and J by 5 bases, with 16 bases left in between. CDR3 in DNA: TGTGCCAGCAGTTCCGGAGGCCGATGGAATGAAAAACTGTTTTTT. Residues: CASSSGGRWNEKLFF.

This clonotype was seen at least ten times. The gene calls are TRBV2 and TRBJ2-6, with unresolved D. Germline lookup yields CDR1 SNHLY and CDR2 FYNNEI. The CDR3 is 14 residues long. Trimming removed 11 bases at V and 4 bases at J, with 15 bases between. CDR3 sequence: CAGQQSPGANVLTF. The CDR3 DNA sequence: TGTGCCGGGCAGCAAAGTCCCGGGGCCAACGTCCTGACTTTC.

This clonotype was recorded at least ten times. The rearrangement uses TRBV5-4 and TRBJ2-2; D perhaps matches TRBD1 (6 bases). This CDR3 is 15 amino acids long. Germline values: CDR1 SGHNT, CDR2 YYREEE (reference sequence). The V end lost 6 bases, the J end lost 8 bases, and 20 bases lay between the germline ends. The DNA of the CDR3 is TGTGCCAGCACCTCACAGGGTATAGATGCGGGGGAGCTGTTTTTT. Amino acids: CASTSQGIDAGELFF.

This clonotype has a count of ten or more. The DNA of the CDR3 is TGTGCCAGCAGCATAGACCGGGACTCGAGTCTCCGGGATACGCAGTATTTT. This sequence encodes CASSIDRDSSLRDTQYF. J is TRBJ2-3 and V is TRBV5-5; TRBD2 might be the D (6 bases). With 4 bases removed from V and 6 bases from J, the gap between germline ends came to 24 bases. From germline, CDR1 is SGHKS and CDR2 YYEKEE (reference sequence). The length of the CDR3 is 17 residues.

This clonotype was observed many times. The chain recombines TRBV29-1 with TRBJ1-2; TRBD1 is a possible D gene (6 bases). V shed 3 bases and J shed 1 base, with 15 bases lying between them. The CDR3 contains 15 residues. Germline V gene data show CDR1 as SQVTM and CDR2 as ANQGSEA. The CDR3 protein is CSVDMARGFNYGYTF. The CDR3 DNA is TGCAGCGTTGATATGGCCAGGGGATTTAACTATGGCTACACCTTC.

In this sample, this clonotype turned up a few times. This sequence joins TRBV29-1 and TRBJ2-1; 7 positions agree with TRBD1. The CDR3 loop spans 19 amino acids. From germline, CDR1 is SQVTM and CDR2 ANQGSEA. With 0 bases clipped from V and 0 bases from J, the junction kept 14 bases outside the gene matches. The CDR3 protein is CSVEDLDRSLGSSYNEQFF. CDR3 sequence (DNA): TGCAGCGTTGAAGATCTGGACAGGTCCCTGGGCAGCTCCTACAATGAGCAGTTCTTC.

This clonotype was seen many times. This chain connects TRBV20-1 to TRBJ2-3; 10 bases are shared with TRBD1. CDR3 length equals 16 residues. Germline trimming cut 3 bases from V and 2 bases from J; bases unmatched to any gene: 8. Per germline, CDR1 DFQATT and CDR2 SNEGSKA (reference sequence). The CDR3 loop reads CSASYGDRGITDTQYF. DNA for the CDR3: TGCAGTGCTAGCTATGGGGACAGGGGAATCACAGATACGCAGTATTTT.

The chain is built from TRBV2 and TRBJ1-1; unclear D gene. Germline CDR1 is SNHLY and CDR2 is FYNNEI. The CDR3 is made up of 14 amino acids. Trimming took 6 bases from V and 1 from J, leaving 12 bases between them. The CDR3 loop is CASRLRTGNTEAFF. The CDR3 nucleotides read TGTGCCAGCAGGCTCCGGACGGGGAACACTGAAGCTTTCTTT.

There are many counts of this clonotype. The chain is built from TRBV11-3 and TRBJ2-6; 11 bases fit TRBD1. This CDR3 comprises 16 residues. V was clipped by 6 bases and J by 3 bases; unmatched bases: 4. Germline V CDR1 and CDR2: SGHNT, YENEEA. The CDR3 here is CASRPDRGLGANVLTF. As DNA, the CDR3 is TGTGCCAGCAGACCGGACAGGGGGCTTGGGGCCAACGTCCTGACTTTC.

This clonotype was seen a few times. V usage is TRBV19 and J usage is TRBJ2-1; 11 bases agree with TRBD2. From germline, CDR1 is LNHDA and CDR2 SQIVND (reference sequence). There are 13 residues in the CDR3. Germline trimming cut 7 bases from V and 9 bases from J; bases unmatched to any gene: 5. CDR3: CASNSGRAPEQFF. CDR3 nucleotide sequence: TGTGCCAGTAATAGCGGGAGGGCCCCTGAGCAGTTCTTC.